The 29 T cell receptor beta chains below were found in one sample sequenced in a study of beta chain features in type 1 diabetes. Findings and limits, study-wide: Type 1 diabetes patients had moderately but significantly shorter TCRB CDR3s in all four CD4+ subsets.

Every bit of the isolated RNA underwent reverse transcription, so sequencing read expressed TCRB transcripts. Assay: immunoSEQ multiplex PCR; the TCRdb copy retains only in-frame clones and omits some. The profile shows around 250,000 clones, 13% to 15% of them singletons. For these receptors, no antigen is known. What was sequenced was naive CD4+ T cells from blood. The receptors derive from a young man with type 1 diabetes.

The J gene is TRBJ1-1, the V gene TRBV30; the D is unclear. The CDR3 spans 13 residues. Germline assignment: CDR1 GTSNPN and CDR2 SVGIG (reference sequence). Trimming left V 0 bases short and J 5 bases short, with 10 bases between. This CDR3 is CAWSVGVETEAFF. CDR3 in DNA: TGTGCCTGGAGTGTCGGGGTGGAGACTGAAGCTTTCTTT.

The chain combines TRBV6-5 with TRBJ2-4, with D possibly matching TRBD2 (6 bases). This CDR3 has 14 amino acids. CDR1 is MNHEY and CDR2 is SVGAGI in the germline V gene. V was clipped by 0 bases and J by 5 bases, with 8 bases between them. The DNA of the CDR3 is TGTGCCAGCAGTTACTCGGGGGGTGAAAACATTCAGTACTTC. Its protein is CASSYSGGENIQYF.

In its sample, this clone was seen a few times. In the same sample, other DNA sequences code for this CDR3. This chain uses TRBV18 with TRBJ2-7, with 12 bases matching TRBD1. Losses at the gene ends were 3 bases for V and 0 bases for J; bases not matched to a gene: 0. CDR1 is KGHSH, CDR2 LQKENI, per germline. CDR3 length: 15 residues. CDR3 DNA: TGTGCCAGCTCACCGGGACAGGGGGCCTCCTACGAGCAGTACTTC. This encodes CASSPGQGASYEQYF. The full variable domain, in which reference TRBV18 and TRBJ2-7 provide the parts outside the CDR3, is NAGVMQNPRHLVRRRGQEARLRCSPMKGHSHVYWYRQLPEEGLKFMVYLQKENIIDESGMPKERFSAEFPKEGPSILRIQQVVRGDSAAYFCASSPGQGASYEQYFGPGTRLTVT.

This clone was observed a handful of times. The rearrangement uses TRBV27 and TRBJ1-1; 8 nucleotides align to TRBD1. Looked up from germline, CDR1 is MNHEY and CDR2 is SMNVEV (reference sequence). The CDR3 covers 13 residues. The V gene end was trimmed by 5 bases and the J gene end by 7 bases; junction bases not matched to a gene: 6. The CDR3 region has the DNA TGTGCCAGCAGTCAGGACAGGGCCTATGAAGCTTTCTTT. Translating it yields CASSQDRAYEAFF.

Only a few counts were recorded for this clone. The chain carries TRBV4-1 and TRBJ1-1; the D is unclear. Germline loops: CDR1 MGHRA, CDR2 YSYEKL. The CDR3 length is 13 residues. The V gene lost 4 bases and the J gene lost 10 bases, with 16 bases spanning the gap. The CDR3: CASSPEERRGAFF. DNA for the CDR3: TGCGCCAGCAGCCCCGAAGAGCGGAGAGGAGCTTTCTTT.

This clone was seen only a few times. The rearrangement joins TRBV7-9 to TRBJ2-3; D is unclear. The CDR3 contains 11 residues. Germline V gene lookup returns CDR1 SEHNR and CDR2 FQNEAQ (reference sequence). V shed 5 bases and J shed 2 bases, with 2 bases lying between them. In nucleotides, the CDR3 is TGTGCCAGCAGCCTCACAGATACGCAGTATTTT. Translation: CASSLTDTQYF.

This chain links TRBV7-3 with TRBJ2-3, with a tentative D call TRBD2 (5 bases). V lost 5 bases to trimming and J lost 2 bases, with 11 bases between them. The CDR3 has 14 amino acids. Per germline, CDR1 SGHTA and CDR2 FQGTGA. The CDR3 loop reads CASSLRGTTDTQYF. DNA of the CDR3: TGTGCCAGCAGCCTTCGGGGAACCACAGATACGCAGTATTTT.

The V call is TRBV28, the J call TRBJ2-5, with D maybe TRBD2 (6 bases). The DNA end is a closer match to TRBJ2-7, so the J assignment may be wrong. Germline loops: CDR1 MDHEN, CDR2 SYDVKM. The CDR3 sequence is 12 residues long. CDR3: CASSLGGYEQYF. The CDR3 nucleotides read TGTGCCAGCAGTTTAGGGGGGTACGAGCAGTACTTC.

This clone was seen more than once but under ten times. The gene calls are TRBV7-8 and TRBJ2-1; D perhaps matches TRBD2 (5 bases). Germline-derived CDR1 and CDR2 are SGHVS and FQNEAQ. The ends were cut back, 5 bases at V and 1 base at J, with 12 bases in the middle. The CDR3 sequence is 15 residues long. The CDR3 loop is CASSPGLPSYNEQFF. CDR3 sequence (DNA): TGTGCCAGCAGCCCCGGACTGCCGTCCTACAATGAGCAGTTCTTC.

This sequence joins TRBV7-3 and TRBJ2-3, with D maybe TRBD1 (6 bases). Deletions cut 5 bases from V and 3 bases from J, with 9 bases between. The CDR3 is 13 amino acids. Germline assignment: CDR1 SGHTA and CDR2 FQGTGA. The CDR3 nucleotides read TGTGCCAGCAGCATACAGGGAACAGATACGCAGTATTTT. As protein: CASSIQGTDTQYF.

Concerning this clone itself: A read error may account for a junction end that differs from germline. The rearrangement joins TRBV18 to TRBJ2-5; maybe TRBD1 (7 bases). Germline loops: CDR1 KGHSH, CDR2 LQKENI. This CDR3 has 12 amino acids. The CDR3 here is CTAGQFQETQYF. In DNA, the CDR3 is TGCACGGCGGGACAGTTCCAAGAGACCCAGTACTTC.

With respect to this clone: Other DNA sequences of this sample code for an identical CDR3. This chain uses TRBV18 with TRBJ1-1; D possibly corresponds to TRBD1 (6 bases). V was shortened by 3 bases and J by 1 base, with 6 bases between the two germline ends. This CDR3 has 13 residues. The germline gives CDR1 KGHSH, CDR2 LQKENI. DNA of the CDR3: TGTGCCAGCTCACCGACAGGGAACACTGAAGCTTTCTTT. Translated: CASSPTGNTEAFF. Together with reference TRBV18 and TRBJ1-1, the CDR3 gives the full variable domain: NAGVMQNPRHLVRRRGQEARLRCSPMKGHSHVYWYRQLPEEGLKFMVYLQKENIIDESGMPKERFSAEFPKEGPSILRIQQVVRGDSAAYFCASSPTGNTEAFFGQGTRLTVV.

The CDR3 nucleotides read TGTGCCAGCGGCAGGGAGGGAGAGACCCAGTACTTC. This sequence encodes CASGREGETQYF. The chain joins TRBV28 to TRBJ2-5; 7 bases line up with TRBD2. From germline, CDR1 is MDHEN and CDR2 SYDVKM. This CDR3 spans 12 amino acids. V gave up 8 bases and J gave up 4 bases; unmatched junction bases: 4.

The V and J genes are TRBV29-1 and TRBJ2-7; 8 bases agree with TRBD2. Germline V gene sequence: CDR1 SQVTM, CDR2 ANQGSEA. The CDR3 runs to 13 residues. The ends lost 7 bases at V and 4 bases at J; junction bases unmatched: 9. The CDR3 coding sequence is TGCAGCGCCTCGGGGGGGCGCAGGTACGAGCAGTACTTC. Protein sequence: CSASGGRRYEQYF.

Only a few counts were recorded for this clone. The CDR3 sequence: CASSSGTSLRNTEAFF. The CDR3 DNA follows: TGTGCCAGCAGTTCCGGGACTTCGCTTCGGAACACTGAAGCTTTCTTT. This chain joins TRBV6-5 and TRBJ1-1; D possibly corresponds to TRBD1 (5 bases). Germline-derived CDR1 and CDR2 are MNHEY and SVGAGI. CDR3 size: 16 residues. V lost 4 bases and J 1 base, leaving 16 bases between the germline ends.

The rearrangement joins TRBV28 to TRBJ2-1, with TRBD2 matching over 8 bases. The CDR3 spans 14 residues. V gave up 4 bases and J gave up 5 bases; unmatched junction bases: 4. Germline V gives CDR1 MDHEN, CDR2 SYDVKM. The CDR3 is CASSSAGADNEQFF. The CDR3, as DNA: TGTGCCAGCAGTTCAGCGGGAGCAGACAATGAGCAGTTCTTC.

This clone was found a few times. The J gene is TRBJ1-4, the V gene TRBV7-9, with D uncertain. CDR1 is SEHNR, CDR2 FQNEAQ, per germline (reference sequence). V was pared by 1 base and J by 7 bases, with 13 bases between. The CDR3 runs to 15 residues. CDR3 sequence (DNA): TGTGCCAGCAGCTTAGGAAGACAATCCGGTGAAAAACTGTTTTTT. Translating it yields CASSLGRQSGEKLFF.

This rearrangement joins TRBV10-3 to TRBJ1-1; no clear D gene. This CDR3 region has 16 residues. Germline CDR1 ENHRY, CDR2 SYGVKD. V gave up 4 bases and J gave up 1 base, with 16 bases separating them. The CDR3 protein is CAISGHSDLGNTEAFF. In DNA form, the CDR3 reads TGTGCCATCAGTGGACACTCGGACTTGGGGAACACTGAAGCTTTCTTT.

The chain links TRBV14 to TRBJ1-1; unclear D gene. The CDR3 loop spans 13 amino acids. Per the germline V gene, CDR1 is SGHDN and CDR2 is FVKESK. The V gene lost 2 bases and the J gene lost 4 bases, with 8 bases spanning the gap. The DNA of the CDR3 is TGTGCCAGCAGCCAACGGGGATTCACTGAAGCTTTCTTT. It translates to CASSQRGFTEAFF.

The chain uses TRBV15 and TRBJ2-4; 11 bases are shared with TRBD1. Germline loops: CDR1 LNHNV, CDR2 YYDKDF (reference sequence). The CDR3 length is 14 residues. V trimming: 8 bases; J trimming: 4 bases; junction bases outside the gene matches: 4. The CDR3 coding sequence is TGTGCCACCGAGGACAGGGGGCGGAAAAACATTCAGTACTTC. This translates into CATEDRGRKNIQYF.

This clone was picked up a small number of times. The CDR3 nucleotides are TGCGCCAGCAGCCGGTCACAGGGGGCGTATCGTGGCTACACCTTC. Translating it yields CASSRSQGAYRGYTF. The chain has TRBV4-3 and TRBJ1-2, with 9 bases identical to TRBD1. The CDR3 sequence is 15 residues long. Trimming at V came to 4 bases and at J to 7 bases, leaving 10 bases not matched to a gene. CDR1 and CDR2 (germline): LGHNA, YSLEER.

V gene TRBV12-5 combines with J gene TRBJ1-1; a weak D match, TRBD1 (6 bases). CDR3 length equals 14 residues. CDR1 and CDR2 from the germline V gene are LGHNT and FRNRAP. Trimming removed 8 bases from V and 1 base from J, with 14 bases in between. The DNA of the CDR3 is TGTGCTAGTTCCACGGGACAAGGGAACACTGAAGCTTTCTTT. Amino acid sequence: CASSTGQGNTEAFF.

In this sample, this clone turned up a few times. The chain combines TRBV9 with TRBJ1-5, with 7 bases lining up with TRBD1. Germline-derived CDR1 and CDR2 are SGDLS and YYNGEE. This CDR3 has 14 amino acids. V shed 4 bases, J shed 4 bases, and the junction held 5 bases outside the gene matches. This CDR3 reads CASSPSGGNQPQHF. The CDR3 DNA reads TGTGCCAGCAGCCCTTCAGGGGGTAATCAGCCCCAGCATTTT. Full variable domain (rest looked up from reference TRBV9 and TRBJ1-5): DSGVTQTPKHLITATGQRVTLRCSPRSGDLSVYWYQQSLDQGLQFLIQYYNGEERAKGNILERFSAQQFPDLHSELNLSSLELGDSALYFCASSPSGGNQPQHFGDGTRLSIL.

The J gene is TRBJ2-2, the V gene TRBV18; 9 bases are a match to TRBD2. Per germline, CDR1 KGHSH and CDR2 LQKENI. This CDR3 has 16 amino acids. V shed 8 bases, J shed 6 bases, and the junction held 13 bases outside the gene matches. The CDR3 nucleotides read TGTGCCAGCCCCCCCGTCGCAGCGGGAGGTTCCGGGGAGCTGTTTTTT. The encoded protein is CASPPVAAGGSGELFF.

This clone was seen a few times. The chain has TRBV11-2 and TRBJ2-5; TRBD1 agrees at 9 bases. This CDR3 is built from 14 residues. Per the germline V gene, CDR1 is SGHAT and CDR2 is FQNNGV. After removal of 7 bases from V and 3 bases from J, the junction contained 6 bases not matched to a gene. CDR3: CASTFGTGKETQYF. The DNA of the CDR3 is TGTGCCAGCACCTTCGGGACAGGGAAAGAGACCCAGTACTTC.

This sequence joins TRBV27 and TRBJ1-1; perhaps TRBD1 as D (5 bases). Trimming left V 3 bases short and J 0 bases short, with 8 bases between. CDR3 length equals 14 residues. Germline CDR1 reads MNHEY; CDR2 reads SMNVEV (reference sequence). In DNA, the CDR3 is TGTGCCAGCAGTTTCGGACAACTGAACACTGAAGCTTTCTTT. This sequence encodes CASSFGQLNTEAFF.

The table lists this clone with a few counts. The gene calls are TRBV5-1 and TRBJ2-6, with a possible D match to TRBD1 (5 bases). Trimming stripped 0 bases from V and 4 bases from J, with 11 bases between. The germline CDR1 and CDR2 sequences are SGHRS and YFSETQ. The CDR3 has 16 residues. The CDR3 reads CASSLEVGLGANVLTF. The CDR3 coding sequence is TGCGCCAGCAGCTTGGAAGTGGGGCTGGGGGCCAACGTCCTGACTTTC.

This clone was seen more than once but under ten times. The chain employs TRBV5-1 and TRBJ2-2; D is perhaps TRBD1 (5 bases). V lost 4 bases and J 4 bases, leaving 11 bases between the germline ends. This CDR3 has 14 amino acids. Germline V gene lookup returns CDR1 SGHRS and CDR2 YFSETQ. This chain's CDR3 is CASSTQGSTGELFF. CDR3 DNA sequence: TGCGCCAGCAGCACCCAGGGAAGCACCGGGGAGCTGTTTTTT.

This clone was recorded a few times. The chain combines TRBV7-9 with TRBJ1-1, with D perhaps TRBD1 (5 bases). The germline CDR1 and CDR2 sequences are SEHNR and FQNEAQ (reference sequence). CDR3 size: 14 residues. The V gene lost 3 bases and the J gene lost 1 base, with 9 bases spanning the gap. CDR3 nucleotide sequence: TGTGCCAGCAGCTTCTGGCAGGGGAACACTGAAGCTTTCTTT. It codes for CASSFWQGNTEAFF.